The next 30 T cell receptor beta chains were all read from a single sample in a study of CD8+CD57+ T cells in acquired aplastic anemia. Flow cytometry had shown expanded CD8+CD57+ cells in the patients chosen for sequencing. Profiling of TCR beta VDJ combinations and CDR3 sequences used genomic DNA as template. TCRdb re-derived calls from the reads in MiXCR, one entry per CDR3 protein. The data contain about 150,000 distinct CDR3 sequences, roughly half of them singletons. Sequences were obtained from sorted CD4+, CD8+, or CD8+CD57+ T cells (not recorded which) from PBMCs. The receptors originated from a human donor with aplastic anemia.

This clonotype was found a few times. The rearrangement joins TRBV13 to TRBJ2-3, with 12 bases aligning to TRBD2. This CDR3 contains 16 residues. Losses at the gene ends were 4 bases for V and 2 bases for J; bases not matched to a gene: 4. Germline CDR1 is PRHDT and CDR2 is FYEKMQ (reference sequence). CDR3 sequence reads: CASSSLAGGSTDTQYF. The CDR3 nucleotides read TGTGCCAGCAGCTCCCTAGCGGGGGGGTCCACAGATACGCAGTATTTT.

The V call is TRBV10-2, the J call TRBJ1-5, with 7 bases fitting TRBD1. CDR3 size: 14 residues. With 6 bases clipped from V and 3 bases from J, the junction kept 5 bases outside the gene matches. Germline values: CDR1 WSHSY, CDR2 SAAADI. Here the CDR3 reads CASSPGQINQPQHF. CDR3 DNA sequence: TGCGCCAGCAGCCCGGGACAGATCAATCAGCCCCAGCATTTT.

In its sample, this clonotype was seen a few times. CDR3: CSVVPGGQETQYF. The CDR3 DNA is TGCAGCGTTGTGCCAGGAGGGCAAGAGACCCAGTACTTC. The chain couples TRBV29-1 to TRBJ2-5, with D tentatively TRBD2 (6 bases). Trimming stripped 4 bases from V and 2 bases from J, with 11 bases between. Germline V gives CDR1 SQVTM, CDR2 ANQGSEA. The length of the CDR3 is 13 residues.

The chain couples TRBV7-9 to TRBJ2-5; no definite D call. The CDR3 is 12 residues long. The germline CDR1 and CDR2 sequences are SEHNR and FQNEAQ (reference sequence). V was trimmed by 4 bases and J by 2 bases, leaving 5 bases between them. The CDR3 spells CASSSGQETQYF. The CDR3 DNA sequence: TGTGCCAGCAGCTCTGGACAAGAGACCCAGTACTTC. Together with reference TRBV7-9 and TRBJ2-5, the CDR3 gives the full variable domain: DTGVSQNPRHKITKRGQNVTFRCDPISEHNRLYWYRQTLGQGPEFLTYFQNEAQLEKSRLLSDRFSAERPKGSFSTLEIQRTEQGDSAMYLCASSSGQETQYFGPGTRLLVL.

This clonotype has ten or more counts. CDR3 region: CASSQDPPGTGPYGYTF. The CDR3 DNA sequence: TGTGCCAGCAGCCAAGATCCACCCGGGACAGGCCCCTATGGCTACACCTTC. The chain uses TRBV14 and TRBJ1-2, with TRBD1 identical over 8 bases. The germline V gene encodes CDR1 SGHDN and CDR2 FVKESK. Trimming took 0 bases from V and 4 from J; bases not matched to a gene: 10. CDR3 length equals 17 residues.

This chain uses TRBV2 with TRBJ2-7; either TRBD1 or TRBD2 may fit D (5 bases each). CDR3 length: 15 residues. V dropped 5 bases and J dropped 0 bases, with 14 bases sitting between them. Looked up from germline, CDR1 is SNHLY and CDR2 is FYNNEI. This chain's CDR3 is CASSYRDPSSYEQYF. DNA of the CDR3: TGTGCCAGCAGTTACCGGGACCCGAGCTCCTACGAGCAGTACTTC.

CDR3 residues: CATSDYTGELFF. Written as DNA, the CDR3 is TGTGCCACCAGTGACTATACCGGGGAGCTGTTTTTT. The J gene is TRBJ2-2, the V gene TRBV24-1; no reliable D call. Per germline, CDR1 KGHDR and CDR2 SFDVKD. V dropped 4 bases and J dropped 5 bases, with 4 bases sitting between them. The CDR3 length is 12 residues.

Points on this clonotype: A read error may be the cause here, since a much bigger clone is one base away. The CDR3 here is CAGSYGMFSYEQYF. CDR3 DNA sequence: TGTGCCGGCAGTTACGGGATGTTCTCCTACGAGCAGTACTTC. The chain carries TRBV6-5 and TRBJ2-7; maybe TRBD2 (5 bases). Germline V CDR1 and CDR2: MNHEY, SVGAGI. The CDR3 has 14 amino acids.

This clonotype occurred many times. The chain recombines TRBV20-1 with TRBJ1-6, with D possibly TRBD1 on 5 matching bases. Per the germline V gene, CDR1 is DFQATT and CDR2 is SNEGSKA (reference sequence). Between the trimmed V and J ends, which lost 3 bases and 0 bases, there was a span of 15 bases. The CDR3 runs 17 residues. The CDR3 spells CSARGPLLDSYNSPLHF. The DNA of the CDR3 is TGCAGTGCTAGGGGACCTCTATTGGACTCCTATAATTCACCCCTCCACTTT.

The rearrangement joins TRBV15 to TRBJ2-4, with 9 bases fitting TRBD1. Per the germline V gene, CDR1 is LNHNV and CDR2 is YYDKDF (reference sequence). The CDR3 is 13 amino acids. V lost 5 bases to trimming and J lost 13 bases; unmatched junction nucleotides: 9. CDR3 in amino acids: CATSGGQGTLQYF. The CDR3 nucleotides are TGTGCCACCAGCGGTGGACAGGGGACTTTACAGTACTTC.

V and J are TRBV2 and TRBJ2-7; tentative D call: TRBD1 (7 bases). This CDR3 is built from 12 residues. In germline, CDR1 is SNHLY, CDR2 FYNNEI. The V end was cut by 2 bases, the J end by 7 bases, with 9 bases between. The chain's CDR3 is CASSEQGGEQYF. In nucleotides, the CDR3 is TGTGCCAGCAGTGAACAGGGGGGTGAGCAGTACTTC.

This clonotype appeared many times. The chain combines TRBV5-4 with TRBJ2-7, with 7 bases aligning to TRBD1. J gave up 5 bases and V 6 bases, and 8 bases lay outside the gene matches. The CDR3 runs to 13 residues. CDR1 SGHNT and CDR2 YYREEE come from the germline V gene (reference sequence). As DNA, the CDR3 is TGTGCCAGCACCGCCGACAGGGCCAACGAGCAGTACTTC. As protein: CASTADRANEQYF. Drawing the rest from reference TRBV5-4 and TRBJ2-7, the complete variable domain is ETGVTQSPTHLIKTRGQQVTLRCSSQSGHNTVSWYQQALGQGPQFIFQYYREEENGRGNFPPRFSGLQFPNYSSELNVNALELDDSALYLCASTADRANEQYFGPGTRLTVT.

The rearrangement links TRBV5-6 to TRBJ1-2; TRBD1 matches 7 bases. Germline assignment: CDR1 SGHDT and CDR2 YYEEEE. This CDR3 has 14 residues. J was trimmed by 2 bases and V by 2 bases; bases with no gene match: 3. The DNA for the CDR3 is TGTGCCAGCAGCTTTAAGGACAGGAACTATGGCTACACCTTC. This translates into CASSFKDRNYGYTF.

In its sample, this clonotype was seen many times. The chain is built from TRBV2 and TRBJ2-3, with D possibly TRBD2 on 5 matching bases. Germline CDR1 and CDR2: SNHLY and FYNNEI. Deletions cut 7 bases from V and 2 bases from J, with 10 bases between. This CDR3 is 13 amino acids long. Here the CDR3 reads CASMEVSTDTQYF. CDR3 DNA sequence: TGTGCCAGCATGGAGGTATCCACAGATACGCAGTATTTT. Together with reference TRBV2 and TRBJ2-3, the CDR3 gives the full variable domain: EPEVTQTPSHQVTQMGQEVILRCVPISNHLYFYWYRQILGQKVEFLVSFYNNEISEKSEIFDDQFSVERPDGSNFTLKIRSTKLEDSAMYFCASMEVSTDTQYFGPGTRLTVL.

The chain employs TRBV10-3 and TRBJ2-1; D call uncertain. Germline CDR1 and CDR2: ENHRY and SYGVKD. The length of the CDR3 is 17 residues. V was pared by 11 bases and J by 2 bases, with 25 bases between. This chain's CDR3 is CAPARWVLGYTYNEQFF. In nucleotides, the CDR3 is TGTGCCCCCGCCAGATGGGTCTTAGGGTACACCTACAATGAGCAGTTCTTC.

This chain links TRBV19 with TRBJ1-6, with 7 bases that match TRBD1. The CDR3 has 13 residues. The trim removed 3 bases at V and 7 bases at J, leaving 0 bases unmatched. CDR1 and CDR2 (germline): LNHDA, SQIVND (reference sequence). The CDR3: CASSMTGNSPLHF. The CDR3 DNA sequence: TGTGCCAGTAGTATGACAGGGAATTCACCCCTCCACTTT.

Of note for this clonotype: This could be a read error, since a much larger clone is one nucleotide away. The chain uses TRBV4-2 and TRBJ2-7; 12 positions agree with TRBD2. The CDR3 has 15 residues. Germline CDR1 and CDR2: LGHNA and YNFKEQ. Unmatched junction bases numbered 2, after V lost 1 base and J lost 4 bases. The DNA for the CDR3 is TGTGCCAGCAGCCAAGGGACTAGCGGGGCTTACGAGCAGTACTTC. Translated: CASSQGTSGAYEQYF.

As to this clonotype: A junction end diverges from the germline sequence, so it may reflect a read error. V usage is TRBV7-8 and J usage is TRBJ1-4, with no clear D. The germline gives CDR1 SGHVS, CDR2 FQNEAQ. The CDR3 is 13 amino acids. CDR3 sequence reads: CASSFAEVEKLFF. CDR3 nucleotides: TGCGCCAGCAGCTTCGCCGAGGTAGAAAAACTGTTTTTT.

The CDR3 nucleotides are TGTGCCAGCAGTTACTCGATGGAGGGGGCGAATGAAGCTTTCTTT. The encoded protein is CASSYSMEGANEAFF. The rearrangement uses TRBV6-2 or TRBV6-3 and TRBJ1-1, with 7 bases that match TRBD1. There are 15 residues in the CDR3. Germline V gene sequence: CDR1 MNHEY, CDR2 SVGEGT. V was clipped by 0 bases and J by 7 bases; unmatched bases: 8.

Ten or more counts support this clonotype. V is TRBV4-1 and J is TRBJ1-1, with no clear D. The CDR3 covers 12 residues. Germline assignment: CDR1 MGHRA and CDR2 YSYEKL. V lost 1 base to trimming and J lost 6 bases, with 6 bases between them. The CDR3 DNA sequence: TGCGCCAGCAGCCAAGGAGCGTCTGAAGCTTTCTTT. Translating gives CASSQGASEAFF.

The genes are TRBV19 and TRBJ1-1; a weak D match, TRBD1 (5 bases). The CDR3 covers 13 residues. V gave up 4 bases and J gave up 5 bases, with 11 bases separating them. CDR1 and CDR2 from the germline V gene are LNHDA and SQIVND (reference sequence). The CDR3 DNA is TGTGCCAGTAGTAGCTGGGGGTGGACTGAAGCTTTCTTT. Its protein product is CASSSWGWTEAFF.

This clonotype was seen at least ten times. The chain uses TRBV7-9 and TRBJ2-6, with D perhaps TRBD2 (5 bases). The germline V gene has CDR1 SEHNR and CDR2 FQNEAQ (reference sequence). Trimming removed 3 bases at V and 2 bases at J, with 8 bases between. The CDR3 runs 15 residues. DNA of the CDR3: TGTGCCAGCAGCTTCCCCGGGGCTGGGGCCAACGTCCTGACTTTC. Its translation: CASSFPGAGANVLTF.

The chain combines TRBV25-1 with TRBJ2-2; 15 bases map to TRBD2. The CDR3 consists of 18 residues. V lost 4 bases, J lost 5 bases, and 8 bases stayed unmatched. Germline CDR1 reads MGHDK; CDR2 reads SYGVNS. The CDR3 reads CASSGGTSGGPLTGELFF. As DNA, the CDR3 is TGTGCCAGCAGTGGCGGGACTAGCGGGGGGCCGTTGACCGGGGAGCTGTTTTTT.

The sample holds a few counts of this clonotype. The chain is built from TRBV19 and TRBJ1-6; D not resolved. With 0 bases removed from V and 10 bases from J, the gap between germline ends came to 13 bases. This CDR3 has 15 residues. CDR1 LNHDA and CDR2 SQIVND come from the germline V gene (reference sequence). The CDR3 bases are TGTGCCAGTAGTATAGATCGAGCCGCTCAGTCACCCCTCCACTTT. This codes for CASSIDRAAQSPLHF.

Regarding this clonotype: A much larger clone differs by one base, so this may be a read error. The chain employs TRBV11-1 and TRBJ2-6; 7 positions match TRBD1. This CDR3 spans 17 amino acids. V was pared by 4 bases and J by 0 bases, with 6 bases of the junction left unmatched. The germline CDR1 and CDR2 sequences are SGHAT and FQDESV (reference sequence). The DNA of the CDR3 is TGTGCCAGCAGCTATAACACAGGGGACTCTGGGGCCAACGTCCTGACTTTC. Protein sequence: CASSYNTGDSGANVLTF.

At least ten counts were recorded for this clonotype. The chain combines TRBV6-4 with TRBJ2-1; 12 bases are shared with TRBD2. V lost 4 bases and J lost 8; bases outside the gene matches: 6. Germline V gene data show CDR1 as MRHNA and CDR2 as SNTAGT. The CDR3 is made up of 15 amino acids. CDR3 DNA: TGTGCCAGCAGTGCGGCTAGCGGGGGGGCCGATGAGCAGTTCTTC. Translated: CASSAASGGADEQFF.

This clonotype has just a few counts. The V gene is TRBV7-6, the J gene TRBJ2-1, with D uncertain. Trimming took 4 bases from V and 2 from J, leaving 3 bases between them. Germline CDR1 is SGHVS and CDR2 is FNYEAQ. CDR3 length: 12 residues. CDR3 nucleotide sequence: TGTGCCAGCAGCTCGACCTACAATGAGCAGTTCTTC. It codes for CASSSTYNEQFF.

This clonotype was seen many times. The chain is built from TRBV6-1 and TRBJ2-5, with 8 bases fitting TRBD2. The V gene end was trimmed by 3 bases and the J gene end by 1 base; junction bases not matched to a gene: 10. Germline CDR1 is MNHNS and CDR2 is SASEGT. The CDR3 contains 17 residues. The CDR3 DNA is TGTGCCAGCAGTGACCCACCCGCCGCGGGGGGCCAAGAGACCCAGTACTTC. This codes for CASSDPPAAGGQETQYF.

This clonotype appeared many times. V usage is TRBV12-3 or TRBV12-4 and J usage is TRBJ1-2, with no clear D. The CDR3 spans 13 residues. V was pared by 3 bases and J by 2 bases, with 7 bases between. The CDR3 DNA follows: TGTGCCAGCAGTTTCATACAGAACTATGGCTACACCTTC. This encodes CASSFIQNYGYTF.

This clonotype showed up just a few times. This chain uses TRBV6-4 with TRBJ2-1; D perhaps matches TRBD2 (5 bases). The CDR3 is made up of 13 amino acids. Trimming took 6 bases from V and 5 from J, leaving 11 bases between them. CDR1 and CDR2 from the germline V gene are MRHNA and SNTAGT. This CDR3 is CASRSGVNNEQFF. CDR3 sequence (DNA): TGTGCCAGCAGGAGCGGCGTAAACAATGAGCAGTTCTTC.